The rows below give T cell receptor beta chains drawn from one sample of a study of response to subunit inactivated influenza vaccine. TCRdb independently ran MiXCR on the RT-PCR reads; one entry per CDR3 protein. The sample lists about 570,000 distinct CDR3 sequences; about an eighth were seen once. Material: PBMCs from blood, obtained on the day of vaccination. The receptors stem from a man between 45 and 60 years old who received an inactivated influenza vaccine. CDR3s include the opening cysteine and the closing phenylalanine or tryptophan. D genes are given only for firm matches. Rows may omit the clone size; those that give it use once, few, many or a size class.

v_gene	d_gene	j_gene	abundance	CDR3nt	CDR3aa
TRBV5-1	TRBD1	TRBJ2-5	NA	TGCGCCAGCAGCTTGGCCGGGACAGTTGCACAAGAGACCCAGTACTTC	CASSLAGTVAQETQYF
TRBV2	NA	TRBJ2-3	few	TGTGCCAGCAGTCCAAGTTGGGGGGCAGATACGCAGTATTTT	CASSPSWGADTQYF
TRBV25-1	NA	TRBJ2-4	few	TGTGCCAGCAGTGACCCCACCCAGGGGGGAAACATTCAGTACTTC	CASSDPTQGGNIQYF
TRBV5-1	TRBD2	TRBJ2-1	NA	TGCGCCAGCAGCTTGGCGATTAGCGGGGGGGCGAATGAGCAGTTCTTC	CASSLAISGGANEQFF
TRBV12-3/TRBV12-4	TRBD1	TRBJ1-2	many	TGTGCCAGCAGTGCCTGGGGACAGGAAGATTATGGCTACACCTTC	CASSAWGQEDYGYTF
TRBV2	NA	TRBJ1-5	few	TGTGCCAGCAGTGTTAGCAGCTACAATCAGCCCCAGCATTTT	CASSVSSYNQPQHF
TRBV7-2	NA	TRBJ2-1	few	TGTGCCAGCAGCCAACCCGGACTAAGGGCACGGGAGCAGTTCTTC	CASSQPGLRAREQFF
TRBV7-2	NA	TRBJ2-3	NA	TGTGCCAGCAGCTTAGGTTTCCGGACCGCACGCACAGATACGCAGTATTTT	CASSLGFRTARTDTQYF
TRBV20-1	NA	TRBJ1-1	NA	TGCAGTGCTAGAGAATTGTCGGGAGTTCAGGGGGCTTTCTTT	CSARELSGVQGAFF
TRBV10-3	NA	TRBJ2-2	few	TGTGCCATATGGACCAACACCGGGGAGCTGTTTTTT	CAIWTNTGELFF
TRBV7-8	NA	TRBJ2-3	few	TGTGCCAGCAGCCCACGGGTTGTCTCGCCCAACACAGATACGCAGTATTTT	CASSPRVVSPNTDTQYF
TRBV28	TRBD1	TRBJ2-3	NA	TGTGCCAGCAAGGGGGCGGTGGGCACAGATACGCAGTATTTT	CASKGAVGTDTQYF
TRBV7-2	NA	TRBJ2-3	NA	TGTGCCAGCAGCTCGCAAGCTAGGGAGGATACGCAGTATTTT	CASSSQAREDTQYF
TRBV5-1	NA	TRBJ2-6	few	TGCGCCAGCAGCCAAGAGCCGGGATCTGGGGCCAACGTCCTGACTTTC	CASSQEPGSGANVLTF
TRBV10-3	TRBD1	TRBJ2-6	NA	TGTGCCATCAGTGAAGGCTCAGGACAGGGTGTGTCTGGGGCCAACGTCCTGACTTTC	CAISEGSGQGVSGANVLTF
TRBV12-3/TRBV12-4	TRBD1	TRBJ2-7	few	TGTGCCAGCAGTTTAGCGGTAGTAGGGGGCGGCGAGCAGTACTTC	CASSLAVVGGGEQYF
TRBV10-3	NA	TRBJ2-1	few	TGTGCCCCCTACCCCCCGGGCCCTTCCTACAATGAGCAGTTCTTC	CAPYPPGPSYNEQFF
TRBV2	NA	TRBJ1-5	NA	TGTGCCAGCAGTGAAGCAGGGTTCGGGCAGCCCCAGCATTTT	CASSEAGFGQPQHF
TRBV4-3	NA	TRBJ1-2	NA	TGCGCCAGCAGCCCCTCAGGACGGGCTTACGACTATGGCTACACCTTC	CASSPSGRAYDYGYTF
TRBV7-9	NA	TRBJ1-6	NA	TGTGCCAGCAGCGATTCCCTGGACCTCCACTTT	CASSDSLDLHF
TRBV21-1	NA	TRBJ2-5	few	TGTGCCAGCAGCAAAGAGGAAATTCGGGCAGACAAAAAAGAGACCCAGTACTTC	CASSKEEIRADKKETQYF
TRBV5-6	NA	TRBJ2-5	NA	TGTGCCAGCAGCCGAGGCTCTAGCTCAATGGAGACCCAGTACTTC	CASSRGSSSMETQYF
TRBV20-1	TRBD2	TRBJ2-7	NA	TGCAGTGCTACAGGAGGGGCGGGAGTGATCAACGAGCAGTACTTC	CSATGGAGVINEQYF
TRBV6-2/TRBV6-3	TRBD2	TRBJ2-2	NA	TGTGCCACCTCCGTGGCATGGCGGGGGAACGCGAACACCGGGGAGCTGTTTTTT	CATSVAWRGNANTGELFF
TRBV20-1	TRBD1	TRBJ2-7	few	TGCAGTGCTAGAGGTGGTCAGGGGGCGTTTTACGAGCAGTACTTC	CSARGGQGAFYEQYF
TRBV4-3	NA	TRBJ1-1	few	TGCGCCAGCAGCCAAGAAGTCGGGAAGAACACTGAAGCTTTCTTT	CASSQEVGKNTEAFF
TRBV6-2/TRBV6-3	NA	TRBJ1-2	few	TGTGCCAGCAGTTACTCCTATGGCTACACCTTC	CASSYSYGYTF
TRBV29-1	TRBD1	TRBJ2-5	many	TGCAGCGCCTCCAAACAGGGGGCGTGGGAGACCCAGTACTTC	CSASKQGAWETQYF
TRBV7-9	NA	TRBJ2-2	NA	TGTGCACTCGGGAACACCGGGGAGCTGTTTTTT	CALGNTGELFF
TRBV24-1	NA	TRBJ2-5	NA	TGTGCCACCAGTGATGGGCAGCAAGAGACCCAGTACTTC	CATSDGQQETQYF
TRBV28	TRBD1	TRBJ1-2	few	TGTGCCAGCGGGGATACGGACAGGGGGCTCAGCTATGGCTACACCTTC	CASGDTDRGLSYGYTF
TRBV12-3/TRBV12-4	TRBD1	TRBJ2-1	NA	TGTGCCAGCAGTTCGGGCAGGGGGTCCTACAATGAGCAGTTCTTC	CASSSGRGSYNEQFF
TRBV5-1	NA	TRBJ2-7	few	TGCGCCAGCAGCTTGGCCAGAGAGATCTACGAGCAGTACTTC	CASSLAREIYEQYF
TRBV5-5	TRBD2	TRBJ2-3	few	TGTGCCAGCAGCTTGTGGGGACTAGCCACAGATACGCAGTATTTT	CASSLWGLATDTQYF
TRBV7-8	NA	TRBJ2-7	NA	TGTGCCAGCAGGGGTAAGTGGGAGATTAACGAGCAGTACTTC	CASRGKWEINEQYF
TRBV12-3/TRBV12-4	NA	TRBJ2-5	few	TGTGCCAGCAGTCCCTACCCCGAGGACGGTACGGGTTTGCGGACCCAGTACTTC	CASSPYPEDGTGLRTQYF
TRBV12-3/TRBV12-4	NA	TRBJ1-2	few	TGTGCCAGCAGTACAGGGCTGGTGGGCTACACCTTC	CASSTGLVGYTF
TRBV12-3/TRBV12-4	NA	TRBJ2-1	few	TGTGCCAGCAGTTTAGGGGCTTCTTTTGCGTTCTTC	CASSLGASFAFF
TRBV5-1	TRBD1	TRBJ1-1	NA	TGCGCCAGCAGCTTGTTCGGGGACAGGGACCACGTTTTT	CASSLFGDRDHVF
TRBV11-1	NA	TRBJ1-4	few	TGTGCCAGCAGCTTCGGGGGGGCAGCGAGACCTTACAATGAAAAACTGTTTTTT	CASSFGGAARPYNEKLFF
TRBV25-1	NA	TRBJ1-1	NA	TGTGCCAGCAGTGAATTAGGCCTTTGGCTGGACACTGAAGCTTTCTTT	CASSELGLWLDTEAFF
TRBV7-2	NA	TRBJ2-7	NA	TGTGCCAGCAGCTTATTAGGGGGTCAAGGTTACGAGCAGTACTTC	CASSLLGGQGYEQYF
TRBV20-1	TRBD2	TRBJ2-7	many	TGCAGTGCCGCAAGCGGGAACGCGAGAAACGAGCAGTACTTC	CSAASGNARNEQYF
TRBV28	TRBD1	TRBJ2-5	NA	TGTGCCAGCAGTTTAACCGGGACAGTCGAGACCCAGTACTTC	CASSLTGTVETQYF
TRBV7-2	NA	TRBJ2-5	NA	TGTGCCAGCAGTCCCAACGGTGGGAGGGAGACCCAGTACTTC	CASSPNGGRETQYF
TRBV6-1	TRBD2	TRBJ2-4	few	TGTGCCAGCAGTGAAGGTTCGGCGGGGGGGCTTCAGTACTTC	CASSEGSAGGLQYF
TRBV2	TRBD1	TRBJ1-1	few	TGTGCCAGCAGTAGAAAAGGGACAGCCTTGGGGGAAGCTTTCTTT	CASSRKGTALGEAFF
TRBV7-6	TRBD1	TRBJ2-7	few	TGTGCCAGCAGCTTTAAGGGGGCTCACGAGCAGTACTTC	CASSFKGAHEQYF
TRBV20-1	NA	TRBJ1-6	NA	TGCAGTGCTCCTGGCCATCCAGGTTCACCCCTCCACTTT	CSAPGHPGSPLHF
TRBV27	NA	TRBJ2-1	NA	TGTGCCAGCAGTTATCCAGGGAAAGAGCAGTTCTTC	CASSYPGKEQFF
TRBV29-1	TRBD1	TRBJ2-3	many	TGCAGCGTTGAATTGGGGTTACAGGGGGGCAATACGCAGTATTTT	CSVELGLQGGNTQYF
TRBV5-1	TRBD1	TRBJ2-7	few	TGCGCCAGCAGCACAACTTCCGGGACAGGGGAGCAGTACTTC	CASSTTSGTGEQYF
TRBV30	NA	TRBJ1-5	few	TGTGCCTGGAGTACCGGCAGTAGCAATCAGCCCCAGCATTTT	CAWSTGSSNQPQHF
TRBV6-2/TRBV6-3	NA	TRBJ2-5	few	TGTGCCAGTAGCTTGGGACTGGCGGCGACCCAGTACTTC	CASSLGLAATQYF
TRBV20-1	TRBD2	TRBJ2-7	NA	TGCAGTGCTAGGGGAGAGGGACTAGGGACCTACGAGCAGTACTTC	CSARGEGLGTYEQYF
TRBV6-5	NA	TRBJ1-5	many	TGTGCCAGCAGTTACTCGACCAGGGTGCGCTATAGCAATCAGCCCCAGCATTTT	CASSYSTRVRYSNQPQHF
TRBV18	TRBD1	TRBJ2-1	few	TGTGCCAGCTCCTTTAGACAGGGCAACAATGAGCAGTTCTTC	CASSFRQGNNEQFF